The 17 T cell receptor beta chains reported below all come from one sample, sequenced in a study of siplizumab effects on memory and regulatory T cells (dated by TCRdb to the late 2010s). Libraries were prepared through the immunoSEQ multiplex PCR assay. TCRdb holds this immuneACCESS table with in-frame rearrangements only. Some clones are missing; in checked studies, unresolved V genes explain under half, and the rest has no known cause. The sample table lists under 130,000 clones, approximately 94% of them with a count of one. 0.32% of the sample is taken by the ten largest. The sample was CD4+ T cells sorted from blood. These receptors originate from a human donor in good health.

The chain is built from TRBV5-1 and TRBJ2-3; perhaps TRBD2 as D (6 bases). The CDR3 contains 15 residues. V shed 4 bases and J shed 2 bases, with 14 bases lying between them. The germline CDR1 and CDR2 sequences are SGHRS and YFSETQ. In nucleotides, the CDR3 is TGCGCCAGCAGCCTACCCCGGGAGACCACAGATACGCAGTATTTT. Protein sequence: CASSLPRETTDTQYF. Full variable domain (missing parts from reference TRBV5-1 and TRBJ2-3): KAGVTQTPRYLIKTRGQQVTLSCSPISGHRSVSWYQQTPGQGLQFLFEYFSETQRNKGNFPGRFSGRQFSNSRSEMNVSTLELGDSALYLCASSLPRETTDTQYFGPGTRLTVL.

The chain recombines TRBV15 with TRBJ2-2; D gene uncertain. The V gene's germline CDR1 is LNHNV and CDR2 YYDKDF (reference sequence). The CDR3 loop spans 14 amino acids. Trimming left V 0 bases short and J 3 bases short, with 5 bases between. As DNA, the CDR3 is TGTGCCACCAGCAGAGATCAGCACACCGGGGAGCTGTTTTTT. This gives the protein CATSRDQHTGELFF.

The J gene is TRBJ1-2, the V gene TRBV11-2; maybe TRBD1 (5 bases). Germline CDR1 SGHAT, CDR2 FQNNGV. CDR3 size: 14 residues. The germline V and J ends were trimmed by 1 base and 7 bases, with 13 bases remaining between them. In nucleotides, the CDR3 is TGTGCCAGCAGCTTAGGGGGGACGATCGGTGGCTACACCTTC. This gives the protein CASSLGGTIGGYTF.

The CDR3 region has the DNA TGCAGCGTTGAGACAGGGATGAACACTGAAGCTTTCTTT. This translates into CSVETGMNTEAFF. This chain connects TRBV29-1 to TRBJ1-1, with TRBD1 matching over 7 bases. CDR3 length equals 13 residues. The V gene end was trimmed by 3 bases and the J gene end by 0 bases; junction bases not matched to a gene: 1. Germline values: CDR1 SQVTM, CDR2 ANQGSEA.

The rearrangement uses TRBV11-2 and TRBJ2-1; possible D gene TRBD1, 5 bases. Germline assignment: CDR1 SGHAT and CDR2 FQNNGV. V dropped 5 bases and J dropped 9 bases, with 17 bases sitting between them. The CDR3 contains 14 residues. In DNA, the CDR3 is TGTGCCAGCAGCCCTCAGGGTAGGGTCGGTGAGCAGTTCTTC. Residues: CASSPQGRVGEQFF.

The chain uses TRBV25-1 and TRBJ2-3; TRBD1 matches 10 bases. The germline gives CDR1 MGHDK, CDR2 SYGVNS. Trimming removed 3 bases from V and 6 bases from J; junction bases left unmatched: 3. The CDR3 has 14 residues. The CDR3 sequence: CASSEGQGRDTQYF. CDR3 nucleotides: TGTGCCAGCAGTGAGGGACAGGGGAGGGATACGCAGTATTTT.

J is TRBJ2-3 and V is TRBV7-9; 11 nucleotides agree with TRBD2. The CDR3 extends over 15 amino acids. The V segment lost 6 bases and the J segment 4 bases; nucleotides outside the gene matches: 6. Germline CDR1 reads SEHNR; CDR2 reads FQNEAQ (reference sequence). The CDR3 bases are TGTGCCAGCAGTCAACTAGCGGGAGCAGCAGATACGCAGTATTTT. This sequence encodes CASSQLAGAADTQYF.

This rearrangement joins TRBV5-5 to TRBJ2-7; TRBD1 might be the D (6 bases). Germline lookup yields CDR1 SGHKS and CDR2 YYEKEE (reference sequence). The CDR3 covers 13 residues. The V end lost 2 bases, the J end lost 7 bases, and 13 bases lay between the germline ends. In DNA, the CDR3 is TGTGCCAGCAGCTTCCCAGGGGTGGAAGAGCAGTACTTC. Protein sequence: CASSFPGVEEQYF. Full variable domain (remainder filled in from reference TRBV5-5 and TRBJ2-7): DAGVTQSPTHLIKTRGQQVTLRCSPISGHKSVSWYQQVLGQGPQFIFQYYEKEERGRGNFPDRFSARQFPNYSSELNVNALLLGDSALYLCASSFPGVEEQYFGPGTRLTVT.

For the CDR3, the DNA is TGTGCCAGCAGTTTAATCGGGAGAACCTACGAGCAGTACTTC. It codes for CASSLIGRTYEQYF. J is TRBJ2-7 and V is TRBV28; D possibly corresponds to TRBD2 (6 bases). Trimming removed 2 bases at V and 2 bases at J, with 10 bases between. Germline CDR1 reads MDHEN; CDR2 reads SYDVKM. This CDR3 has 14 amino acids.

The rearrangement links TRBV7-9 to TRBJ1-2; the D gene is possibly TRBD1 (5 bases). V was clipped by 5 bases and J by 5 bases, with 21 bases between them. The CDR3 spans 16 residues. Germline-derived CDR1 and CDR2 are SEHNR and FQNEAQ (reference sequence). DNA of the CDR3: TGTGCCAGCAGCCAACCGGGACGGCCTATGGGGTATGGCTACACCTTC. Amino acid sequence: CASSQPGRPMGYGYTF.

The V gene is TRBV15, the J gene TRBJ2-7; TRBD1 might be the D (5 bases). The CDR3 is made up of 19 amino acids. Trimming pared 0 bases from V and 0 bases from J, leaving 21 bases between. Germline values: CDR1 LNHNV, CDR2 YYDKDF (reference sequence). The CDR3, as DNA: TGTGCCACCAGCAGAGATCTTAGGGGCCCTTCCGAAATCTCCTACGAGCAGTACTTC. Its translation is CATSRDLRGPSEISYEQYF.

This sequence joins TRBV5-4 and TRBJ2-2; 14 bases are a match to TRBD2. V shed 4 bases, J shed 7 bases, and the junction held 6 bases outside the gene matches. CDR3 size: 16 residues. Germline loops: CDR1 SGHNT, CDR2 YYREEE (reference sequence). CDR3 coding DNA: TGTGCCAGCAGCCAGACTAGCGGGGGGGTTCACGGGGAGCTGTTTTTT. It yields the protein CASSQTSGGVHGELFF.

In DNA form, the CDR3 reads TGTGCCTGGAGTAAGACAGTTTTTACTGAAGCTTTCTTT. Translating gives CAWSKTVFTEAFF. The V and J genes are TRBV30 and TRBJ1-1; D might be TRBD1 (5 bases). The CDR3 consists of 13 residues. Germline V gene sequence: CDR1 GTSNPN, CDR2 SVGIG (reference sequence). V was clipped by 2 bases and J by 5 bases, with 12 bases between them.

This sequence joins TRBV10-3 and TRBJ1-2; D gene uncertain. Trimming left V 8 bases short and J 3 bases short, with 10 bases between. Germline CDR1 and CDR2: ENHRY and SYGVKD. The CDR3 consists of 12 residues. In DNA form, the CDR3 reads TGTGCCATCTCGGGTACTGACTATGGCTACACCTTC. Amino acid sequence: CAISGTDYGYTF.

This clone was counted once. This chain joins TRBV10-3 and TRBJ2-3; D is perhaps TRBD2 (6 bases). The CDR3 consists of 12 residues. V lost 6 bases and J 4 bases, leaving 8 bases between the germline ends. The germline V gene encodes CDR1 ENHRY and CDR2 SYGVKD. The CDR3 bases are TGTGCCATCAGGGGACTGTCAGATACGCAGTATTTT. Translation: CAIRGLSDTQYF.

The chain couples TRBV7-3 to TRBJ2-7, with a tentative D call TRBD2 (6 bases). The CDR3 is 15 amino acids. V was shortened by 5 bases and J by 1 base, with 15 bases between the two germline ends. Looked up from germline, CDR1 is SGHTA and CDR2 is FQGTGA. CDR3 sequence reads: CASSPGRGRSYEQYF. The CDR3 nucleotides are TGTGCCAGCAGCCCGGGGCGGGGCAGGTCCTACGAGCAGTACTTC.

CDR3 DNA: TGTGCCAGCAGTTACACTGATAACTATGGCTACACCTTC. Translating gives CASSYTDNYGYTF. This chain uses TRBV5-4 with TRBJ1-2; D gene uncertain. This CDR3 has 13 residues. CDR1 SGHNT and CDR2 YYREEE come from the germline V gene (reference sequence). V lost 5 bases to trimming and J lost 1 base, with 9 bases between them. The full variable domain, completed using reference TRBV5-4 and TRBJ1-2, is ETGVTQSPTHLIKTRGQQVTLRCSSQSGHNTVSWYQQALGQGPQFIFQYYREEENGRGNFPPRFSGLQFPNYSSELNVNALELDDSALYLCASSYTDNYGYTFGSGTRLTVV.